This is a list of T cell receptor beta chains from one sample in a study of long-term antiretroviral therapy in people with HIV. Produced via immunoSEQ multiplex PCR; TCRdb's table is partial and in-frame only. Of some 22,000 clones in the sample, 82% were seen once. Sequencing was performed on unsorted PBMCs, taken at the start of antiretroviral therapy. The origin of the receptors is a man aged 50 to 60 with HIV. The CDR3 runs from the conserved cysteine through the conserved F or W. Each record gives: D gene, clone size, J gene, V gene, CDR3 protein, CDR3 DNA. A D gene is named only where the DNA matches it firmly. A row's size may be missing; if present it is once, few, many or a size class.

>.|.|TRBJ2-2|TRBV28
CASTTHIPNTGELFF
TGTGCCAGCACCACCCACATCCCGAACACCGGGGAGCTGTTTTTT
>TRBD1|.|TRBJ1-1|TRBV11-2
CASSLEGGAGGTLTEAFF
TGTGCCAGCAGCTTAGAAGGGGGGGCAGGGGGAACTCTCACTGAAGCTTTCTTT
>.|.|TRBJ1-2|TRBV19
CATWGANMANYGYTF
TGTGCCACCTGGGGTGCAAATATGGCTAACTATGGCTACACCTTC
>.|.|TRBJ2-7|TRBV7-2
CASSLVKGGGVSYEQYF
TGTGCCAGCAGCTTAGTAAAAGGCGGCGGGGTCTCCTACGAGCAGTACTTC
>TRBD2|few|TRBJ2-1|TRBV7-9
CASRGSGRALEQFF
TGTGCCAGCAGGGGAAGCGGGAGGGCCTTGGAGCAGTTCTTC
>.|few|TRBJ2-7|TRBV28
CASTRRGRPPYEQYF
TGTGCCAGCACCCGCAGGGGACGACCCCCCTACGAGCAGTACTTC
>TRBD2|.|TRBJ2-5|TRBV4-3
CASSHLFGLAGTRKYQETQYF
TGCGCCAGCAGCCATCTCTTCGGGCTAGCGGGAACCAGAAAGTACCAAGAGACCCAGTACTTC
>.|few|TRBJ1-6|TRBV27
CARSTLCLWGNSPLHF
TGTGCCCGCAGCACCCTGTGCCTGTGGGGTAATTCACCCCTCCACTTT
>.|.|TRBJ2-7|TRBV15
CATSRDKYEQYF
TGTGCCACCAGCAGGGATAAATACGAGCAGTACTTC
>TRBD2|.|TRBJ2-7|TRBV28
CASNSGGSYEQYF
TGTGCCAGCAATAGCGGGGGCTCCTACGAGCAGTACTTC
>TRBD1|few|TRBJ1-5|TRBV6-1
CASNRGLDQPQHF
TGTGCCAGCAACAGGGGGCTTGATCAGCCCCAGCATTTT
>.|.|TRBJ2-7|TRBV28
CASSFTGPYEQYF
TGTGCCAGCAGTTTCACGGGACCCTACGAGCAGTACTTC
>.|.|TRBJ1-3|TRBV28
CASSLWTDTGNTIYF
TGTGCCAGCAGTCTATGGACAGATACTGGAAACACCATATATTTT
>.|once|TRBJ2-7|TRBV11-1
CASSLEQGGTYEQYF
TGTGCCAGCAGCTTAGAACAGGGTGGGACCTACGAGCAGTACTTC
>TRBD1|.|TRBJ1-5|TRBV19
CASTKTGGEGNQPQHF
TGTGCCAGTACTAAGACAGGGGGGGAAGGCAATCAGCCCCAGCATTTT
>.|.|TRBJ1-6|TRBV7-9
CASSLDGTLHF
TGTGCCAGCAGCCTAGACGGAACCCTCCACTTT
>TRBD1|.|TRBJ1-1|TRBV9
CASSLRDRDTEAFF
TGTGCCAGCAGCCTACGGGACAGGGACACTGAAGCTTTCTTT
>TRBD1|once|TRBJ1-2|TRBV2
CASSGRGLNYGYTF
TGTGCCAGCAGTGGCAGGGGGCTTAACTATGGCTACACCTTC
>.|.|TRBJ1-4|TRBV27
CASSTLFNEKLFF
TGTGCCAGCAGCACCCTATTTAATGAAAAACTGTTTTTT
>.|.|TRBJ2-2|TRBV9
CASSPHGGTNTGELFF
TGTGCCAGCAGCCCCCATGGGGGGACGAACACCGGGGAGCTGTTTTTT
>.|.|TRBJ1-5|TRBV28
CASTSLWVASNQPQHF
TGTGCCAGCACGTCCCTTTGGGTAGCGAGCAATCAGCCCCAGCATTTT
>.|.|TRBJ1-2|TRBV9
CASSESWGTANYGYTF
TGTGCCAGCAGCGAGAGTTGGGGGACCGCTAACTATGGCTACACCTTC
>.|few|TRBJ1-3|TRBV28
CASSPPPGLSGNTIYF
TGTGCCAGCAGTCCACCCCCTGGGCTCTCTGGAAACACCATATATTTT
>.|.|TRBJ2-2|TRBV28
CASSLQYTRDRTNTGELFF
TGTGCCAGCAGTTTACAATATACCCGAGACAGAACAAACACCGGGGAGCTGTTTTTT
>.|.|TRBJ2-7|TRBV2
CASSESADISYEQYF
TGTGCCAGCAGTGAAAGCGCAGATATCTCCTACGAGCAGTACTTC
>.|.|TRBJ1-3|TRBV13
CASRLTSRGAGGNTIYF
TGTGCCAGCAGACTCACCTCCAGGGGCGCGGGAGGAAACACCATATATTTT
>.|.|TRBJ1-4|TRBV10-3
CAISSFFNEKLFF
TGTGCCATCAGTAGTTTCTTTAATGAAAAACTGTTTTTT
>.|.|TRBJ1-2|TRBV9
CASSVGESNYGYTF
TGTGCCAGCAGCGTGGGTGAGAGTAACTATGGCTACACCTTC
>TRBD2|.|TRBJ2-5|TRBV4-2
CASSQARRGGGETQYF
TGTGCCAGCAGCCAAGCAAGGCGGGGGGGAGGGGAGACCCAGTACTTC
>.|.|TRBJ2-1|TRBV4-1
CASSHKLADDEQFF
TGCGCCAGCAGCCATAAGCTGGCAGACGATGAGCAGTTCTTC
>.|once|TRBJ2-3|TRBV28
CASSPKFGSTDTQYF
TGTGCCAGCAGCCCGAAATTCGGAAGCACAGATACGCAGTATTTT
>TRBD1|.|TRBJ2-1|TRBV6-1
CASSSGTGYNEQFF
TGTGCCAGCAGTTCGGGGACAGGCTACAATGAGCAGTTCTTC
>.|.|TRBJ2-7|TRBV6-1
CASSDFQGRFSYEQYF
TGTGCCAGCAGTGACTTCCAGGGGCGCTTTTCGTACGAGCAGTACTTC
>TRBD2|.|TRBJ2-1|TRBV2
CASNMETSGSSSYNEQFF
TGTGCCAGCAATATGGAGACTAGCGGGAGTAGCTCCTACAATGAGCAGTTCTTC
>.|.|TRBJ2-3|TRBV28
CASSTQGTTDTQYF
TGTGCCAGCAGTACACAGGGCACCACAGATACGCAGTATTTT
>.|.|TRBJ1-1|TRBV2
CASSESPGQMNTEAFF
TGTGCCAGCAGTGAATCGCCGGGACAAATGAACACTGAAGCTTTCTTT
>TRBD1|.|TRBJ2-2|TRBV27
CASSPGTGGLNTGELFF
TGTGCCAGCAGTCCCGGGACAGGGGGATTAAACACCGGGGAGCTGTTTTTT
>TRBD2|.|TRBJ2-1|TRBV7-9
CASTLKGAGGNEQFF
TGTGCCAGCACCTTAAAAGGGGCGGGAGGGAATGAGCAGTTCTTC
>.|.|TRBJ2-7|TRBV19
CATSRLGISSYEQYF
TGTGCCACCTCAAGGTTGGGGATCAGCTCCTACGAGCAGTACTTC
>TRBD1|few|TRBJ1-4|TRBV7-2
CASSSGTGDEKLFF
TGTGCCAGCAGCTCCGGGACAGGGGATGAAAAACTGTTTTTT
>.|.|TRBJ2-7|TRBV5-1
CASSLDAAGTSWSYEQYF
TGCGCCAGCAGCTTAGACGCCGCCGGGACATCATGGTCCTACGAGCAGTACTTC
>TRBD1|.|TRBJ1-2|TRBV6-4
CAISGQGSNYGYTF
TGTGCCATCAGTGGACAGGGCTCTAACTATGGCTACACCTTC